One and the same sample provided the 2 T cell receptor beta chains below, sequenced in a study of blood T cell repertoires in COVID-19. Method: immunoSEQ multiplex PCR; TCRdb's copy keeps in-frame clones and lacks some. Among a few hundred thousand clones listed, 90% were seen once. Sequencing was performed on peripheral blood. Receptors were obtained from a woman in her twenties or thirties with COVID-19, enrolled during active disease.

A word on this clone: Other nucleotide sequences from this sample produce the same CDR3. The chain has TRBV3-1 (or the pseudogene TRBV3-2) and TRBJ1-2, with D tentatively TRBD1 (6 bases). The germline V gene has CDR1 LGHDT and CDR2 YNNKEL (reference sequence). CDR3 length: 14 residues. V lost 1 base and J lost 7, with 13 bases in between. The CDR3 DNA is TGTGCCAGCAGCCAAGTACAGGGTGGGGGTGGCTACACCTTC. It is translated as CASSQVQGGGGYTF.

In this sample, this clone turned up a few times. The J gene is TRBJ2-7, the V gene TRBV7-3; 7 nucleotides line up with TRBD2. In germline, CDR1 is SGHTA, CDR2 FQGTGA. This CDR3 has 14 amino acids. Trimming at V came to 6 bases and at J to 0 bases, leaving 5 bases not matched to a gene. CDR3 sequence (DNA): TGTGCCAGCAGTCCTAGCGGCAGCTCCTACGAGCAGTACTTC. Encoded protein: CASSPSGSSYEQYF.